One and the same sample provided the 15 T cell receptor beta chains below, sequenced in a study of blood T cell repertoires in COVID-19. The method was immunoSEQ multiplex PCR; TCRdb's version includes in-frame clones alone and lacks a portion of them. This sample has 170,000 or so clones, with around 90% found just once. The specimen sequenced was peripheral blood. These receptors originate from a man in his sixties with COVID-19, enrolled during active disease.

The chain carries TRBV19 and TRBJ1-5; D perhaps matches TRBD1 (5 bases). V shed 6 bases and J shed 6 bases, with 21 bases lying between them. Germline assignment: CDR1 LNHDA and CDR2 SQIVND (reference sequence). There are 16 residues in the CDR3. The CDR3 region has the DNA TGTGCCAGTAGAAAGGCCGCCAGGGAAGAAATTCAGCCCCAGCATTTT. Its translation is CASRKAAREEIQPQHF.

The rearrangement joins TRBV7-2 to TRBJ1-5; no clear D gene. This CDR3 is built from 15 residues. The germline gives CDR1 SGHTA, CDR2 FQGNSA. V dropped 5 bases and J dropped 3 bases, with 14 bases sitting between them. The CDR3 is CASSLTQDYNQPQHF. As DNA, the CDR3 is TGTGCCAGCAGCCTCACTCAGGATTACAATCAGCCCCAGCATTTT.

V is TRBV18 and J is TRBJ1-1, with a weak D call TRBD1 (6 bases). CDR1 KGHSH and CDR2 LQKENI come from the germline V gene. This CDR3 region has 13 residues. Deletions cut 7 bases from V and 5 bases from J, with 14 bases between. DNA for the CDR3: TGTGCCAGCTGCCTACAGGGTCGGACTGAAGCTTTCTTT. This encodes CASCLQGRTEAFF.

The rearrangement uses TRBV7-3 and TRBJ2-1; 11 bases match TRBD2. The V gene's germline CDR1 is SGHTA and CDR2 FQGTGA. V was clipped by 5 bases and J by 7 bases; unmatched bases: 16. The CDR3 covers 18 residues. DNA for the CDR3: TGTGCCAGCAGCCACCAAACATATAGCGGGGGGGCCGCTAATGAGCAGTTCTTC. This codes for CASSHQTYSGGAANEQFF.

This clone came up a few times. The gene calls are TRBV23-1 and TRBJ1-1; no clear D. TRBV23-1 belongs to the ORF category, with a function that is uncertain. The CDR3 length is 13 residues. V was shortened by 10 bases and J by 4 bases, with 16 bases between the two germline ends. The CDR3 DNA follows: TGCGCCATACCTCTCCTGCCGGGCACTGAAGCTTTCTTT. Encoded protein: CAIPLLPGTEAFF.

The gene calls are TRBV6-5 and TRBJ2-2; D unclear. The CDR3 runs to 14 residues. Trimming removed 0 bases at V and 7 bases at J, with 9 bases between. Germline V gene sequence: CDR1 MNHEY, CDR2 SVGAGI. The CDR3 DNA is TGTGCCAGCAGTTACTCGCGGAATATCGGGGAGCTGTTTTTT. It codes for CASSYSRNIGELFF.

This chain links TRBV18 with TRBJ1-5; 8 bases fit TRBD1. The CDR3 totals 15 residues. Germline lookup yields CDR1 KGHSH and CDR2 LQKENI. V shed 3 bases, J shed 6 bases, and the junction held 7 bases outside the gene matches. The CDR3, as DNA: TGTGCCAGCTCACCCCAGGGGGCGGTCAGTCAGCCCCAGCATTTT. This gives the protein CASSPQGAVSQPQHF.

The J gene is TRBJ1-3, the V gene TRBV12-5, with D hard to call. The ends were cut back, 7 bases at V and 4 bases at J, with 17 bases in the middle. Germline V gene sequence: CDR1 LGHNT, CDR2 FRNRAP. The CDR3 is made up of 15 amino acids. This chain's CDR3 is CASAPPGGDGNTIYF. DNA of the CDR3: TGTGCTAGTGCCCCCCCAGGAGGAGACGGAAACACCATATATTTT.

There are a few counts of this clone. This CDR3 reads CASSLSGQNYGYTF. CDR3 DNA: TGTGCCAGCAGCTTGTCCGGACAGAACTATGGCTACACCTTC. The chain employs TRBV5-4 and TRBJ1-2; TRBD1 is a possible D gene (6 bases). Looked up from germline, CDR1 is SGHNT and CDR2 is YYREEE (reference sequence). This CDR3 has 14 residues. V lost 1 base and J 2 bases, leaving 9 bases between the germline ends.

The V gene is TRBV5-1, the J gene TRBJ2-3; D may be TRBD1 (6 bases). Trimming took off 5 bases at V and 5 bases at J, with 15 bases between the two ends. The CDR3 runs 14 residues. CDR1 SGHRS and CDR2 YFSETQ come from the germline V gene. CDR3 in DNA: TGCGCCAGCAGACCGGGACACGAAAAAGATACGCAGTATTTT. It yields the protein CASRPGHEKDTQYF.

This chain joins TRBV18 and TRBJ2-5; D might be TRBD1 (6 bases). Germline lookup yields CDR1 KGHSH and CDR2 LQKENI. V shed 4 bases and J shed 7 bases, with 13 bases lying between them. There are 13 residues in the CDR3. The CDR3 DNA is TGTGCCAGCTCACAGGACAGCGTAGGGACCCAGTACTTC. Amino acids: CASSQDSVGTQYF. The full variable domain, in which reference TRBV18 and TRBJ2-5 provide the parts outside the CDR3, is NAGVMQNPRHLVRRRGQEARLRCSPMKGHSHVYWYRQLPEEGLKFMVYLQKENIIDESGMPKERFSAEFPKEGPSILRIQQVVRGDSAAYFCASSQDSVGTQYFGPGTRLLVL.

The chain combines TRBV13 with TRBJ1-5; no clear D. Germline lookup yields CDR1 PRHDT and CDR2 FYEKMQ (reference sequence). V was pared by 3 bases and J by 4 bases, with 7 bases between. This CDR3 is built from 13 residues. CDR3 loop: CASSFSPNQPQHF. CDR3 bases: TGTGCCAGCAGCTTCTCCCCGAATCAGCCCCAGCATTTT.

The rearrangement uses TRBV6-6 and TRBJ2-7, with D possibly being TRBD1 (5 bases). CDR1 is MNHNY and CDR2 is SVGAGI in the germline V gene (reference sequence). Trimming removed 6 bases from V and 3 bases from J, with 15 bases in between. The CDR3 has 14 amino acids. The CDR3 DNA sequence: TGTGCCAGCAGCCTTGACGACAGTAACTACGAGCAGTACTTC. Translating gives CASSLDDSNYEQYF.

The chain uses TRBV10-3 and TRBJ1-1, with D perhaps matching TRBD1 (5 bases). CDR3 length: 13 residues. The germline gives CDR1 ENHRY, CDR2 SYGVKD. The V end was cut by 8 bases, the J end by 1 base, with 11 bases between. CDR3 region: CAIAWTPNTEAFF. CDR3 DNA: TGTGCCATCGCCTGGACACCGAACACTGAAGCTTTCTTT.

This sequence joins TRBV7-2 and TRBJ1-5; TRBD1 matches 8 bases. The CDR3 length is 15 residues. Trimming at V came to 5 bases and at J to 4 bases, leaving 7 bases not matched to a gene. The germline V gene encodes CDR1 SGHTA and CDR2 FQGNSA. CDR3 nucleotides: TGTGCCAGCAGCGGACGGACAGGGCGAAATCAGCCCCAGCATTTT. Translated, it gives CASSGRTGRNQPQHF.